This TCR beta chain was observed in a study of blood T cell repertoires in COVID-19. Germline V gene data show CDR1 as MDHEN and CDR2 as SYDVKM. This CDR3 has 13 residues. V lost 8 bases and J lost 4; bases outside the gene matches: 5. TCRdb keeps only in-frame clones here, not all; method: immunoSEQ multiplex PCR. This sample yields a few hundred thousand clones, of which 86% are seen a single time; around 1.6% belongs to the top ten. Sequencing input: peripheral blood. This TCR came from a woman in her forties or fifties with acute or convalescent COVID-19. The chain combines TRBV28 with TRBJ1-2; 9 bases map to TRBD1. CDR3 sequence (DNA): TGTGCCAGCCAGACAGGGGGTAGCTATGGCTACACCTTC. It specifies CASQTGGSYGYTF.